This T cell receptor beta chain was captured in a study of OX40 agonist ivuxolimab in advanced cancers. TCRdb's table, derived via immunoSEQ multiplex PCR, lists solely in-frame clones and lacks some. Among 61,000 or so clones listed, over 70% were seen once. This CDR3 contains 11 residues. The chain carries TRBV21-1 and TRBJ2-7; TRBD1, the D gene given by the table, was not confirmed from the DNA. TRBV21-1 is annotated as a pseudogene. This receptor was identified in an adult with an advanced solid tumor such as melanoma, head and neck, liver or kidney cancer. The sequencing here drew on CD4+ or CD8+ T cells sorted from blood, taken in a trial of the OX40 agonist ivuxolimab. CDR3 DNA sequence: TGTGCCAGCAGCAGGGTAGGGACAGATGACTTC. Residues: CASSRVGTDDF.